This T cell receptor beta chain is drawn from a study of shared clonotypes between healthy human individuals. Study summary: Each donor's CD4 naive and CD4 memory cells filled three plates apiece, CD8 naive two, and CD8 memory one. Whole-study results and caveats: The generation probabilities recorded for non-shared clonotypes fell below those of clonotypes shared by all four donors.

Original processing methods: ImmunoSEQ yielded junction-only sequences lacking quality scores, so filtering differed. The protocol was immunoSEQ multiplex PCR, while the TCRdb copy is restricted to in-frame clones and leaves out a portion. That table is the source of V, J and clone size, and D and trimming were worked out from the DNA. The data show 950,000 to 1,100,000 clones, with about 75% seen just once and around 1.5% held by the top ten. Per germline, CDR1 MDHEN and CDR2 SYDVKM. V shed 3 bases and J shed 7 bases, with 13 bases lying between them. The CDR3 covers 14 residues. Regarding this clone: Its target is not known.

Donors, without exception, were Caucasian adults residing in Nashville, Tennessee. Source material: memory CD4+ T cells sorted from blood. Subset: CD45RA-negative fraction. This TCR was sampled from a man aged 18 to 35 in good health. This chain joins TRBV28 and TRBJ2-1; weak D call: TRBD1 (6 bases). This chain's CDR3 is CASSLTGALNEQFF. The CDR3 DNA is TGTGCCAGCAGTTTGACAGGAGCTTTGAATGAGCAGTTCTTC.